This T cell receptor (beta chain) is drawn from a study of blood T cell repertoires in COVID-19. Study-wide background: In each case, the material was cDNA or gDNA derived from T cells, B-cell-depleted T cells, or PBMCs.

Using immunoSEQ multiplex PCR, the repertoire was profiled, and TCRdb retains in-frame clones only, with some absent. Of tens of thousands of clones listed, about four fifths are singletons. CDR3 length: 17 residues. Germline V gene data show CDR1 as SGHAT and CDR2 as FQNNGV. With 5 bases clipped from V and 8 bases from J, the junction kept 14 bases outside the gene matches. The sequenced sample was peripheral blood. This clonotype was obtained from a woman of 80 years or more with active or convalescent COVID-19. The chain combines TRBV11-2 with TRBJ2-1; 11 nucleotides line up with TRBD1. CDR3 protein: CASSPYPRDRGVDEQFF. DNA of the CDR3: TGTGCCAGCAGCCCATATCCCCGGGACAGGGGGGTTGATGAGCAGTTCTTC.